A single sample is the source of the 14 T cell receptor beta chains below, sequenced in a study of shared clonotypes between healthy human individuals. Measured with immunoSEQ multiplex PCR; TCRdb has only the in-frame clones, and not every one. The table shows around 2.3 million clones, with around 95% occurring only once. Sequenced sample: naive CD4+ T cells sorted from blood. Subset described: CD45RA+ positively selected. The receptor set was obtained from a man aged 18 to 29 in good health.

CDR3 in DNA: TGCAGCGTTGAAGAGTTGGCCACTGAAGCTTTCTTT. This translates into CSVEELATEAFF. This chain links TRBV29-1 with TRBJ1-1; D gene uncertain. This CDR3 is built from 12 residues. Germline V gene lookup returns CDR1 SQVTM and CDR2 ANQGSEA. Trimming cost V 0 bases and J 4 bases, with 6 bases left between them.

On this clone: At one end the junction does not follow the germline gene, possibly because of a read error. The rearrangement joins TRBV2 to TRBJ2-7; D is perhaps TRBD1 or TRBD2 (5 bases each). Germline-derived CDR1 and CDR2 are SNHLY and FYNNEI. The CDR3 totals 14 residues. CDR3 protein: CAGSWDGDSYEQYF. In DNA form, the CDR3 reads TGTGCCGGCAGTTGGGACGGGGACTCCTACGAGCAGTACTTC.

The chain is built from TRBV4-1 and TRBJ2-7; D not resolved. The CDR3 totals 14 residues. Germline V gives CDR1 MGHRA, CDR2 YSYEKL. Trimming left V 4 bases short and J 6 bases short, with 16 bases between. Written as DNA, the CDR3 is TGCGCCAGCAGCCCCGGTACGTATGCGTCCGAGCAGTACTTC. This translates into CASSPGTYASEQYF.

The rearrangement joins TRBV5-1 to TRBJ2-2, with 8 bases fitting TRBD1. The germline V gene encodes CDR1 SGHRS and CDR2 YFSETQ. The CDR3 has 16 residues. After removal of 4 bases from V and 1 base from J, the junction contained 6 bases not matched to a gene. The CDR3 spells CASSPPGTGNTGELFF. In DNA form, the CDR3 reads TGCGCCAGCAGCCCACCCGGGACAGGGAACACCGGGGAGCTGTTTTTT.

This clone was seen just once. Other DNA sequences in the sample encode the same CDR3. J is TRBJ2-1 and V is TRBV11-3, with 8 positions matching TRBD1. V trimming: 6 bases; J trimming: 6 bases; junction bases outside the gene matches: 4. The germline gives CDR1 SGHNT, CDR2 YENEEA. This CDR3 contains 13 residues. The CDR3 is CASSPQGANEQFF. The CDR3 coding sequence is TGTGCCAGCAGTCCGCAGGGGGCCAATGAGCAGTTCTTC.

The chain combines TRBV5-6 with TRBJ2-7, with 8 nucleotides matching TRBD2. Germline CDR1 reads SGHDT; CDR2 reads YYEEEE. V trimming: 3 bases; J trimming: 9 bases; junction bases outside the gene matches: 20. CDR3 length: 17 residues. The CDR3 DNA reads TGTGCCAGCAGCTCCCCCGGTAGAACGGGAGGGCCTAGAGGGCAGTACTTC. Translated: CASSSPGRTGGPRGQYF. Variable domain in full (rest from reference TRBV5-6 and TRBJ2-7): DAGVTQSPTHLIKTRGQQVTLRCSPKSGHDTVSWYQQALGQGPQFIFQYYEEEERQRGNFPDRFSGHQFPNYSSELNVNALLLGDSALYLCASSSPGRTGGPRGQYFGPGTRLTVT.

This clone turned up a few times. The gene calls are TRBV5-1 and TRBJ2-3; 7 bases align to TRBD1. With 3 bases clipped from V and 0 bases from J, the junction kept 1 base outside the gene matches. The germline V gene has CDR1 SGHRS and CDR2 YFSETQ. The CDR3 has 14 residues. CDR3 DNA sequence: TGCGCCAGCAGCTGGGGACAGAGCACAGATACGCAGTATTTT. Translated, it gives CASSWGQSTDTQYF.

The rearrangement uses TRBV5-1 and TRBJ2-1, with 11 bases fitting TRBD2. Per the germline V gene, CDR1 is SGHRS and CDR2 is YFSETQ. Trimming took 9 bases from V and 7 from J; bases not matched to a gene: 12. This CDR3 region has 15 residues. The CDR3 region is CATSSGSGRANEQFF. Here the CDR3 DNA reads TGCGCCACCTCCTCCGGTAGCGGGAGGGCAAATGAGCAGTTCTTC.

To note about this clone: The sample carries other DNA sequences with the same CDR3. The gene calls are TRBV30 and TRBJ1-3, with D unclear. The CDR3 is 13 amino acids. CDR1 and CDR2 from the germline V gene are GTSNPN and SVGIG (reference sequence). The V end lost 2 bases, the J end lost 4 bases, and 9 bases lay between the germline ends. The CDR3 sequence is CAWSNLSGNTIYF. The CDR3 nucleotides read TGTGCCTGGAGTAACCTGTCGGGAAACACCATATATTTT.

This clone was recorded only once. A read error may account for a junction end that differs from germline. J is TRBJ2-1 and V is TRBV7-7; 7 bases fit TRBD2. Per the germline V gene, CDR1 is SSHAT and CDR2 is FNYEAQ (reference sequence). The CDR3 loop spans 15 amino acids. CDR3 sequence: CASSLGGNPGNEQFF. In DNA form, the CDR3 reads TGTGCTAGCAGCCTGGGGGGGAACCCGGGAAATGAGCAGTTCTTC.

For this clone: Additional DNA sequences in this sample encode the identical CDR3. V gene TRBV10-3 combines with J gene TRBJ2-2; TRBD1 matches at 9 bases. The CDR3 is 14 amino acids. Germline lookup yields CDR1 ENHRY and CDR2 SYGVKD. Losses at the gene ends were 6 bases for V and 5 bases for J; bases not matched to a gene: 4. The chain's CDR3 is CAIRGTGLTGELFF. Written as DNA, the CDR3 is TGTGCCATCAGGGGGACAGGGTTGACCGGGGAGCTGTTTTTT.

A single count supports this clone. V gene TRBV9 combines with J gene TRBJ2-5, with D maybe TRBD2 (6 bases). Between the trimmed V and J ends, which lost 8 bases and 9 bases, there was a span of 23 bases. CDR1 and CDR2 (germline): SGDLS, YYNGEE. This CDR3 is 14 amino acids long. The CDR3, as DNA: TGTGCCAGGGTGGCCGGGGGTTGGATTGGAGCCCAGTACTTC. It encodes CARVAGGWIGAQYF.

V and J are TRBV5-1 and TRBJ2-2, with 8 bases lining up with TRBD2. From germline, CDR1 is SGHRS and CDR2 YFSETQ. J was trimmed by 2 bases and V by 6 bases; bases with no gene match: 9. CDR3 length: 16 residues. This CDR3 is CASTTPAGANTGELFF. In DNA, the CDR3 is TGCGCCAGCACTACGCCAGCGGGAGCTAACACCGGGGAGCTGTTTTTT.

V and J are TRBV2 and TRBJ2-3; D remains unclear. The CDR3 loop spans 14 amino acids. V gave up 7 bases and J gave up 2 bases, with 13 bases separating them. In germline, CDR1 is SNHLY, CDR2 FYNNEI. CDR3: CASKGDITTDTQYF. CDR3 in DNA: TGTGCCAGCAAAGGTGACATAACCACAGATACGCAGTATTTT.